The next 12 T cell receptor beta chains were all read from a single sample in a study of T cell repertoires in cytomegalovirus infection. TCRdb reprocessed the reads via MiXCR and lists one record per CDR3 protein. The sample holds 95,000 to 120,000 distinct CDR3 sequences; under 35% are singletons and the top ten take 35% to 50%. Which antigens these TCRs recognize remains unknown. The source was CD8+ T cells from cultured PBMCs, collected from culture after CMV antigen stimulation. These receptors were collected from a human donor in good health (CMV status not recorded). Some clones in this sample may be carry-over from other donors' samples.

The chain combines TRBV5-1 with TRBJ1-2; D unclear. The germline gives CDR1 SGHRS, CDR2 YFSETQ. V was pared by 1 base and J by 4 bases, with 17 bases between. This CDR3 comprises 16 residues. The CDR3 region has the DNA TGCGCCAGCAGCTTGAGGTGGCCGATGCAGGTCTATGGCTACACCTTC. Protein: CASSLRWPMQVYGYTF.

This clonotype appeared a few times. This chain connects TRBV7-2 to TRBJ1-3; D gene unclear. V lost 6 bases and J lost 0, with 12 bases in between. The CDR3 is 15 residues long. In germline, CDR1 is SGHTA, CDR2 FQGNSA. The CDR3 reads CASSRGAGSGNTIYF. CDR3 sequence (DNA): TGTGCCAGCAGTCGGGGTGCAGGCTCTGGAAACACCATATATTTT.

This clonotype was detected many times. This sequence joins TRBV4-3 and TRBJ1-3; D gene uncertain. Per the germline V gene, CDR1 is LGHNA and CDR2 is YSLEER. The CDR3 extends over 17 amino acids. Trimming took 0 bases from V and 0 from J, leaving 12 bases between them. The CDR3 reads CASSQELSHHSGNTIYF. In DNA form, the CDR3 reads TGCGCCAGCAGCCAAGAGCTTAGTCACCACTCTGGAAACACCATATATTTT.

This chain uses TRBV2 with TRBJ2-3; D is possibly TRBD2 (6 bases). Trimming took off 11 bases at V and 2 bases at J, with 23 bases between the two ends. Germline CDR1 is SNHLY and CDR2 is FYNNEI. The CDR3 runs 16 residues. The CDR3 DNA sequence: TGTGCCTCCAGGAGGGATTCTAGCCAATCCACAGATACGCAGTATTTT. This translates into CASRRDSSQSTDTQYF. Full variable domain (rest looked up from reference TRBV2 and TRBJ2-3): EPEVTQTPSHQVTQMGQEVILRCVPISNHLYFYWYRQILGQKVEFLVSFYNNEISEKSEIFDDQFSVERPDGSNFTLKIRSTKLEDSAMYFCASRRDSSQSTDTQYFGPGTRLTVL.

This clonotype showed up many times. DNA of the CDR3: TGTGCCAGCAGTTCTAACAGGAACTCTGGAAACACCATATATTTT. Residues: CASSSNRNSGNTIYF. V gene TRBV7-6 combines with J gene TRBJ1-3; possible D gene TRBD1, 5 bases. The CDR3 extends over 15 amino acids. V was clipped by 6 bases and J by 0 bases, with 12 bases between them. The germline gives CDR1 SGHVS, CDR2 FNYEAQ.

The CDR3 protein is CASSLGGIMAPLHF. CDR3 coding DNA: TGTGCCAGCAGTTTAGGGGGTATTATGGCACCCCTCCACTTT. The chain combines TRBV27 with TRBJ1-6; D is possibly TRBD1 (5 bases). This CDR3 region has 14 residues. The V end was cut by 2 bases, the J end by 11 bases, with 13 bases between. The germline V gene encodes CDR1 MNHEY and CDR2 SMNVEV (reference sequence).

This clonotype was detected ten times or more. The DNA of the CDR3 is TGTGCCAGCATCACTACAATGAACACTGAAGCTTTCTTT. It codes for CASITTMNTEAFF. The chain employs TRBV7-2 and TRBJ1-1; D unresolved. In germline, CDR1 is SGHTA, CDR2 FQGNSA. Trimming left V 7 bases short and J 0 bases short, with 9 bases between. The CDR3 is 13 residues long.

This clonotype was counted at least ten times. This CDR3 reads CASSLQRGGGYNEQFF. CDR3 coding DNA: TGTGCCAGCAGCTTGCAACGAGGGGGCGGCTACAATGAGCAGTTCTTC. The chain is built from TRBV7-9 and TRBJ2-1; 7 nucleotides align to TRBD1. The ends lost 3 bases at V and 3 bases at J; junction bases unmatched: 8. Germline V CDR1 and CDR2: SEHNR, FQNEAQ (reference sequence). The CDR3 extends over 16 amino acids. The whole variable domain, remainder taken from reference TRBV7-9 and TRBJ2-1, is DTGVSQNPRHKITKRGQNVTFRCDPISEHNRLYWYRQTLGQGPEFLTYFQNEAQLEKSRLLSDRFSAERPKGSFSTLEIQRTEQGDSAMYLCASSLQRGGGYNEQFFGPGTRLTVL.

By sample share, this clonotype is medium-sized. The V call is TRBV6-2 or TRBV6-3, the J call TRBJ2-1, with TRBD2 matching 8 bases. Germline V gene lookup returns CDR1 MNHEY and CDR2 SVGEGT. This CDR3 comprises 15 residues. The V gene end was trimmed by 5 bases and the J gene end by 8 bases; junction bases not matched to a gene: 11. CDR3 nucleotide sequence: TGTGCCAGCAGTCCGGCTGGGACTAGGATAGATGAGCAGTTCTTC. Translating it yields CASSPAGTRIDEQFF.

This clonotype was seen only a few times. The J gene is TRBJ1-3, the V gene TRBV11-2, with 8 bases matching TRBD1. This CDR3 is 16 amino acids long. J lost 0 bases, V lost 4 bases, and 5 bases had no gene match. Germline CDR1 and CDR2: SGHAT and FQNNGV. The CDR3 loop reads CASSWTGTDSGNTIYF. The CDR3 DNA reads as TGTGCCAGCAGCTGGACAGGGACCGACTCTGGAAACACCATATATTTT.

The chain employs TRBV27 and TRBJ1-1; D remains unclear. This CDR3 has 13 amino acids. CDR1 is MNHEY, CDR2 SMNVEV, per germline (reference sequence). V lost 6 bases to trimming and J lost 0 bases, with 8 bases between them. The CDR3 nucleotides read TGTGCCAGCAGGGCGCTCATGAACACTGAAGCTTTCTTT. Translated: CASRALMNTEAFF.

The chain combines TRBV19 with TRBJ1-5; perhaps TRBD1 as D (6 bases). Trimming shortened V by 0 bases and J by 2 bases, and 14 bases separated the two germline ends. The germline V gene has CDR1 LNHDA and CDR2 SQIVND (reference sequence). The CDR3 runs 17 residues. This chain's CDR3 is CASSIDWTDLGNQPQHF. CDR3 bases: TGTGCCAGTAGTATAGATTGGACAGACCTTGGCAATCAGCCCCAGCATTTT.